The 24 T cell receptor beta chains presented below share a single source sample, sequenced in a study of T cells in Graves' hyperthyroidism and ophthalmopathy. Amplified TCR beta CDR3 regions derived from RNA transcripts. The HTBI primer set drove a first-round RT-PCR of the TCR CDR3. A single record per CDR3 protein comes from TCRdb applying MiXCR to the multiplex PCR reads. The sample records over 150,000 distinct CDR3 sequences, about 15% being singletons. Sequenced input: blood. The receptors derive from a woman in her forties or fifties with Graves' hyperthyroidism.

This clonotype occurred a few times. V and J are TRBV12-5 and TRBJ2-1; D perhaps matches TRBD2 (6 bases). The V gene's germline CDR1 is LGHNT and CDR2 FRNRAP. V was trimmed by 0 bases and J by 7 bases, leaving 13 bases between them. This CDR3 has 15 residues. In nucleotides, the CDR3 is TGTGCTAGTGGTTTGGTAGGCGGGACTGTGAATGAGCAGTTCTTC. Translating it yields CASGLVGGTVNEQFF.

This clonotype has a handful of counts. The chain is built from TRBV16 and TRBJ1-5, with TRBD1 identical over 7 bases. After removal of 3 bases from V and 0 bases from J, the junction contained 8 bases not matched to a gene. Germline lookup yields CDR1 KGHSY and CDR2 FQNENV. The CDR3 extends over 17 amino acids. CDR3 sequence: CASSHRTGAYSNQPQHF. In nucleotides, the CDR3 is TGTGCCAGCAGCCATAGGACAGGAGCGTATAGCAATCAGCCCCAGCATTTT.

This clonotype has a handful of counts. V is TRBV7-2 and J is TRBJ2-5; TRBD2 agrees at 11 bases. V trimming: 3 bases; J trimming: 5 bases; junction bases outside the gene matches: 8. This CDR3 region has 16 residues. Germline CDR1 and CDR2: SGHTA and FQGNSA. In nucleotides, the CDR3 is TGTGCCAGCAGCTTGAGTGGGACTAGCGGAGGCGAGACCCAGTACTTC. Encoded protein: CASSLSGTSGGETQYF. Full variable domain (remainder filled in from reference TRBV7-2 and TRBJ2-5): GAGVSQSPSNKVTEKGKDVELRCDPISGHTALYWYRQSLGQGLEFLIYFQGNSAPDKSGLPSDRFSAERTGGSVSTLTIQRTQQEDSAVYLCASSLSGTSGGETQYFGPGTRLLVL.

V and J are TRBV2 and TRBJ2-7; 11 nucleotides line up with TRBD2. CDR1 SNHLY and CDR2 FYNNEI come from the germline V gene. Germline trimming cut 6 bases from V and 5 bases from J; bases unmatched to any gene: 9. The CDR3 contains 15 residues. CDR3 in DNA: TGTGCCAGCAGCGCCCCACTAGCGGGAGTCCACGAGCAGTACTTC. It is translated as CASSAPLAGVHEQYF.

The chain combines TRBV7-8 with TRBJ2-1, with 9 bases fitting TRBD2. The CDR3 consists of 15 residues. The V gene's germline CDR1 is SGHVS and CDR2 FQNEAQ. V dropped 8 bases and J dropped 3; count of bases not matched to a gene: 8. As DNA, the CDR3 is TGTGCCAGCCATGTAGGACTAGCGCGCTACAATGAGCAGTTCTTC. It codes for CASHVGLARYNEQFF.

Many counts were recorded for this clonotype. This sequence joins TRBV5-1 and TRBJ2-3; 7 bases line up with TRBD2. The CDR3 is 19 residues long. V lost 4 bases and J lost 4; bases outside the gene matches: 21. Germline V gene lookup returns CDR1 SGHRS and CDR2 YFSETQ. The CDR3: CASSPGARAGSLGADTQYF. The CDR3 coding sequence is TGCGCCAGCAGCCCGGGAGCCAGAGCGGGGAGTTTGGGAGCAGATACGCAGTATTTT.

The table lists this clonotype with many counts. The V and J genes are TRBV7-2 and TRBJ1-5; D is possibly TRBD1 (5 bases). The CDR3 covers 13 residues. CDR1 and CDR2 (germline): SGHTA, FQGNSA. V lost 4 bases and J 5 bases, leaving 9 bases between the germline ends. The CDR3 nucleotides are TGTGCCAGCAGCTCCCCAGGGTATCAGCCCCAGCATTTT. It is translated as CASSSPGYQPQHF.

This clonotype was counted only a few times. This chain links TRBV29-1 with TRBJ2-1; TRBD2 matches 8 bases. Trimming removed 7 bases from V and 5 bases from J; junction bases left unmatched: 13. The CDR3 sequence is 15 residues long. Germline-derived CDR1 and CDR2 are SQVTM and ANQGSEA. The CDR3 loop is CSGVVSGSRNNEQFF. CDR3 DNA sequence: TGCAGCGGTGTGGTAAGCGGGAGTCGCAACAATGAGCAGTTCTTC.

V and J are TRBV4-1 and TRBJ2-2; 9 bases align to TRBD1. This CDR3 has 16 residues. CDR1 is MGHRA and CDR2 is YSYEKL in the germline V gene. V was pared by 4 bases and J by 2 bases, with 5 bases of the junction left unmatched. Written as DNA, the CDR3 is TGCGCCAGCAGCCCGGGACAGGGTAGTAACACCGGGGAGCTGTTTTTT. Its protein is CASSPGQGSNTGELFF.

This clonotype was seen a few times. The CDR3 nucleotides read TGCGCCAGCAGCACCGGCTCGGGGTTTAATTCACCCCTCCACTTT. Protein sequence: CASSTGSGFNSPLHF. V usage is TRBV4-1 and J usage is TRBJ1-6; D is ambiguous. The V end lost 5 bases, the J end lost 6 bases, and 14 bases lay between the germline ends. CDR3 length: 15 residues. Germline CDR1 is MGHRA and CDR2 is YSYEKL.

This clonotype was picked up many times. V is TRBV28 and J is TRBJ1-4, with D possibly matching TRBD1 (6 bases). Germline assignment: CDR1 MDHEN and CDR2 SYDVKM. Trimming took off 4 bases at V and 6 bases at J, with 12 bases between the two ends. The CDR3 has 14 amino acids. CDR3 amino acids: CASSSGALDEKLFF. CDR3 DNA sequence: TGTGCCAGCAGTTCGGGGGCCCTGGATGAAAAACTGTTTTTT.

This clonotype was observed at least ten times. J is TRBJ2-7 and V is TRBV20-1, with 9 bases lining up with TRBD2. The CDR3 spans 15 residues. V shed 5 bases and J 5 bases; nucleotides not matched to a gene: 13. CDR1 and CDR2 from the germline V gene are DFQATT and SNEGSKA (reference sequence). CDR3 sequence reads: CSAERGSGRAHEQYF. The CDR3 bases are TGCAGTGCTGAAAGGGGTAGCGGGAGAGCCCACGAGCAGTACTTC.

This clonotype was seen at least ten times. This chain connects TRBV5-1 to TRBJ2-7; D is uncertain. The CDR3 contains 13 residues. V shed 0 bases and J shed 4 bases, with 8 bases lying between them. Germline V gene lookup returns CDR1 SGHRS and CDR2 YFSETQ. CDR3 in amino acids: CASSLVEGYEQYF. The CDR3 DNA reads TGCGCCAGCAGCTTGGTAGAAGGGTACGAGCAGTACTTC.

In this sample, this clonotype turned up many times. This sequence joins TRBV5-1 and TRBJ2-1, with D unresolved. Germline V lookup: CDR1 SGHRS, CDR2 YFSETQ. The CDR3 has 13 residues. Trimming removed 4 bases at V and 5 bases at J, with 10 bases between. CDR3 region: CASSVLVNNEQFF. Written as DNA, the CDR3 is TGCGCCAGCAGCGTACTTGTTAACAATGAGCAGTTCTTC. Filled out from reference TRBV5-1 and TRBJ2-1, the complete variable domain reads KAGVTQTPRYLIKTRGQQVTLSCSPISGHRSVSWYQQTPGQGLQFLFEYFSETQRNKGNFPGRFSGRQFSNSRSEMNVSTLELGDSALYLCASSVLVNNEQFFGPGTRLTVL.

This clonotype has ten or more counts. This chain uses TRBV27 with TRBJ2-7; TRBD1 aligns across 9 bases. Germline lookup yields CDR1 MNHEY and CDR2 SMNVEV (reference sequence). V lost 2 bases and J lost 3; bases outside the gene matches: 2. CDR3 length equals 14 residues. As DNA, the CDR3 is TGTGCCAGCAGTTTAAGGGACAGGGTCTACGAGCAGTACTTC. Protein product: CASSLRDRVYEQYF.

This clonotype has at least ten counts. The rearrangement joins TRBV11-2 to TRBJ2-1; no definite D call. The CDR3 runs 11 residues. Germline V CDR1 and CDR2: SGHAT, FQNNGV. Trimming left V 4 bases short and J 11 bases short, with 9 bases between. The DNA of the CDR3 is TGTGCCAGCAGCTCCGGTGCTAAGCAGTTCTTC. Its protein is CASSSGAKQFF.

The chain has TRBV7-2 and TRBJ2-3; D gene ambiguous. V was pared by 4 bases and J by 5 bases, with 13 bases between. The germline V gene has CDR1 SGHTA and CDR2 FQGNSA. The CDR3 has 14 amino acids. This CDR3 is CASSSRAYGDTQYF. The CDR3 coding sequence is TGTGCCAGCAGCTCAAGGGCCTACGGAGATACGCAGTATTTT.

This clonotype was found many times. V usage is TRBV28 and J usage is TRBJ1-5; D is unclear. The CDR3 is made up of 14 amino acids. Germline assignment: CDR1 MDHEN and CDR2 SYDVKM. V lost 3 bases, J lost 6 bases, and 12 bases lay in between. The CDR3 spells CASSLGGPTQPQHF. The CDR3 nucleotides are TGTGCCAGCAGTTTGGGCGGTCCTACTCAGCCCCAGCATTTT.

The chain links TRBV2 to TRBJ2-2; no definite D call. Germline loops: CDR1 SNHLY, CDR2 FYNNEI. The CDR3 has 12 amino acids. Trimming pared 4 bases from V and 5 bases from J, leaving 5 bases between. As DNA, the CDR3 is TGTGCCAGCAGTGCACCTACCGGGGAGCTGTTTTTT. Translated: CASSAPTGELFF.

This clonotype has a count of ten or more. This chain uses TRBV5-1 with TRBJ2-5, with 7 bases identical to TRBD1. CDR3 length: 14 amino acids. The germline gives CDR1 SGHRS, CDR2 YFSETQ. The ends lost 0 bases at V and 4 bases at J; junction bases unmatched: 3. The CDR3: CASSLGSGGETQYF. DNA for the CDR3: TGCGCCAGCAGCTTGGGCTCAGGGGGAGAGACCCAGTACTTC.

This clonotype occurred many times. J is TRBJ2-7 and V is TRBV29-1; 7 bases fit TRBD1. The CDR3 length is 14 residues. The V segment lost 6 bases and the J segment 5 bases; nucleotides outside the gene matches: 13. Germline values: CDR1 SQVTM, CDR2 ANQGSEA. The CDR3 here is CSVGRPQGNHEQYF. CDR3 sequence (DNA): TGCAGCGTCGGAAGGCCACAGGGGAACCACGAGCAGTACTTC.

The chain carries TRBV12-3 or TRBV12-4 and TRBJ2-5, with D unresolved. This CDR3 is built from 14 residues. The germline V and J ends were trimmed by 5 bases and 2 bases, with 12 bases remaining between them. DNA for the CDR3: TGTGCCAGCAGTGGTCCGGACCTACAAGAGACCCAGTACTTC. Residues: CASSGPDLQETQYF.

This clonotype was observed a few times. One end of the junction is discordant with germline, which a read error may explain. The chain couples TRBV11-3 to TRBJ2-2; D might be TRBD2 (5 bases). The CDR3 contains 13 residues. Germline V gene sequence: CDR1 SGHNT, CDR2 YENEEA. CDR3 loop: CASSASSTGEPFF. In DNA form, the CDR3 reads TGTGCCAGCAGCGCCTCTAGCACCGGGGAGCCGTTTTTT.

This chain connects TRBV5-6 to TRBJ2-2; the match to TRBD1 covers 8 bases. J lost 3 bases, V lost 3 bases, and 7 bases had no gene match. Germline CDR1 reads SGHDT; CDR2 reads YYEEEE. The CDR3 runs 16 residues. This chain's CDR3 is CASSSGDRSYTGELFF. The CDR3 nucleotides read TGTGCCAGCAGCTCCGGGGACAGGTCGTACACCGGGGAGCTGTTTTTT.